This T cell receptor beta chain was recovered during a study of naive and memory T cell subsets. Treatment meaning: skin biopsy from PPD injection site in Mantoux-positive individual. A UMI-containing oligonucleotide was joined by 3' ligation to the TCR cDNA template. This clonotype is labeled as medium-sized. Four PCR rounds used nested alpha and beta constant region primers plus the SP2 primer. Via MiXCR, TCRdb re-called the UMI-ligation and nested PCR reads, giving one row per CDR3 protein. This sample has approximately 37,000 distinct CDR3 sequences, with about 11% found just once. Germline V CDR1 and CDR2: SGHRS, YFSETQ. V lost 4 bases and J lost 2, with 3 bases in between. CDR3 length: 11 residues.

The specimen comprised skin, sampled from a tuberculin skin test site. This chain links TRBV5-1 with TRBJ2-5, with D uncertain. The clonotype was recovered from an adult in good health. CDR3 nucleotides: TGCGCCAGCAGCCAACAAGAGACCCAGTACTTC. Translating gives CASSQQETQYF.